This T cell receptor beta chain was obtained from a study of T cell responses to AZD1222 COVID-19 vaccine listed by TCRdb under 2021. Concerning the study at large: A total of 233 trial participants underwent TCR sequencing, of whom 200 to 220 had received two doses of AZD1222 and some 25 had received two doses of the MenACWY control vaccine. Enrollment into the trials was organized by age into subgroups of 18-55, 56-69 and 70-plus years, and those subgroups contained 148, 28 and 57 TCR-sequenced participants, respectively. Overall study results and their limits: The whole spike protein was spanned by vaccine-associated CD4 TCRs, and dominant responses were seen in regions 160-218 and 743-854. Conclusions about previously exposed vaccinees are limited, since just a handful of AZD1222 recipients were seropositive for SARS-CoV-2 at baseline. Spike-specific TCR breadth and depth rose significantly after two AZD1222 doses compared with day 0 and with MenACWY recipients. Most participants were white British and females outnumbered males, and the authors suggested that clonal diversity may have been underestimated. Reportedly, almost half of the unique spike-specific TCRs recognized epitopes lying outside the regions that are mutated in the B.1.351 and B.1.1.7 variants. No day 14 peak-response samples were available, so repertoires were characterized only after the peak T cell response. The 56-69-year group was small, and its depth increase did not reach significance, likely because of low power.

Comments on this clone: The antigen it binds to is not known. Per-base quality was not reported, and no clone a single base away is much larger than it.

The CDR3 regions of human TCRbeta chains were analyzed by immunosequencing. On the authors' methods: TCRs in the repertoires were compared against a reference library of SARS-CoV-2-specific TCRs that had been generated with the MIRA antigen-specificity platform. Breadth was defined as the fraction of unique TCRs that were SARS-CoV-2-associated. Depth was defined as the fraction of total T cells that were SARS-CoV-2-associated. Using the MIRA data, each spike-specific TCR was assigned both to the spike region to which the TCR was reactive and to a CD4 or CD8 class. Log10-transformed breadth and depth values were compared by one-way ANOVA with Sidak's multiple comparisons tests. TCRdb re-hosts the immuneACCESS table, in-frame sequences only. Its copies lack some clones; in the studies checked, an unresolved V gene accounts for under half of them, and the cause for the rest is not known. That table furnishes V, J and clone size, whereas the DNA furnished D and trimming. The sample table records about 47,000 clones; 65% to 85% of these occur just once. Of the sample, roughly 22% falls within the top ten clones.

Trimming takes 4 bases from V and 0 bases from J, and the germline ends sit 7 bases apart. CDR1 SGHTS and CDR2 YDEGEE are derived from the germline V gene. The CDR3 runs 13 residues from the cysteine to the phenylalanine. This entry keeps only the CDR3 DNA: 39 bases, framed from base 1. Reading the label with the study, this specimen's time point is: baseline before first vaccination. Sample treatment or condition, as interpreted from the label and publication: meningococcal conjugate vaccine given as trial control. The vaccinee samples were drawn from two UK trials, COV001 and COV002, one of which was a single-blind randomized controlled phase 2/3 trial testing AZD1222 (ChAdOx1 nCoV-19) in healthy adults. For TCRbeta chain sequencing, PBMC samples were collected from trial participants at day 0 and at day 28 after the second dose.

The material sequenced was peripheral blood, taken on day 0 of MenACWY control vaccination. In this chain, TRBV5-8 is recombined with TRBJ2-5, with no confident D gene call. The clonotype was recovered from an adult in good health. The CDR3 reads as follows: CASSGPNQETQYF. Read as DNA, the sequence is TGTGCCAGCAGCGGACCCAACCAAGAGACCCAGTACTTC.